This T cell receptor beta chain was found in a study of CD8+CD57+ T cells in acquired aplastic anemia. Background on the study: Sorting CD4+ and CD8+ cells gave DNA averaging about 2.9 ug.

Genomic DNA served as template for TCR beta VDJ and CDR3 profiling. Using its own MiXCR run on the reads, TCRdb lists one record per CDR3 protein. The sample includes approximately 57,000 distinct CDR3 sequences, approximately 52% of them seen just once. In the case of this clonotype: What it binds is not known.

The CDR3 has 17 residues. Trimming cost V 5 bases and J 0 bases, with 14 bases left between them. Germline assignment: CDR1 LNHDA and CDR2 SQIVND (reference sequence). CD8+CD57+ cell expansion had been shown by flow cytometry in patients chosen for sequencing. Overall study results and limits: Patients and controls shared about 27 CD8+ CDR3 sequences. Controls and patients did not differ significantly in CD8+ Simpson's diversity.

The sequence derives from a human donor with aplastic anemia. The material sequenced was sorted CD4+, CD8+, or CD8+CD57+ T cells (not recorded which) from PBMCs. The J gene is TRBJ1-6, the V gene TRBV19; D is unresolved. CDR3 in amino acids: CASSFTPMSSYNSPLHF. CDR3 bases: TGTGCCAGTAGTTTCACACCAATGAGCTCCTATAATTCACCCCTCCACTTT.